This T cell receptor (beta chain) was documented in a study of regulatory T cells in long-lasting Graves disease. General study findings and limits: Persistent disease showed a preference for TRBV28, TRBJ1-2 and TRBJ2-5. A greater number of public clonotypes (roughly 2,700) was shared by persistent patients than by new patients (over 900). Thyroid tissue was not studied; only peripheral blood was.

Arm-PCR of CDR3 regions and iRepertoire HTBI primers were used to build TCR beta libraries. Original methodology: Identification of gene segments yielded more than 55 TRBV and 13 to 15 TRBJ across samples. TCRdb re-called the multiplex PCR reads through MiXCR, storing one row per CDR3 protein. TCRdb's processing, not the authors' own work, is the source of the V and J calls. The sample holds about 430,000 distinct CDR3 sequences, 21% seen once. Time point reported: persistent/refractory GD, antithyroid drugs over 5 years with positive TRAb. From RNA extracted from PBMCs, the TCR library was made. Worth noting for this clonotype: Its target is unknown.

Trimming removed 9 bases from V and 6 bases from J; junction bases left unmatched: 14. This CDR3 region has 16 residues. CDR1 and CDR2 from the germline V gene are MDHEN and SYDVKM. The sequences come from peripheral blood mononuclear cells (PBMCs), collected when the disease was refractory, from a patient treated with antithyroid drugs. The TCR originated in a female donor with Graves disease. The chain recombines TRBV28 with TRBJ2-1; TRBD1 aligns across 10 bases. The CDR3 is CASNKIGDRGSNEQFF. In DNA, the CDR3 is TGTGCCAGTAATAAAATCGGGGACAGGGGAAGCAATGAGCAGTTCTTC.